The clone carrying this TCR beta chain was recorded many times. Its antigen is still unknown. The sample comes from a study of response to subunit inactivated influenza vaccine. Study-level results: It was the authors' suggestion that each seasonal influenza vaccination recruits few new T cells.

Trimming removed 4 bases from V and 3 bases from J, with 4 bases in between. Germline loops: CDR1 SEHNR, CDR2 FQNEAQ (reference sequence). The CDR3 is 12 residues long. MiXCR, run by TCRdb on the RT-PCR reads, gives a single entry per CDR3 protein. The data show 400,000 to 650,000 distinct CDR3 sequences, approximately 7.7% seen once. V is TRBV7-9 and J is TRBJ1-3; D gene uncertain. The receptor was derived from a man between 50 and 69 years old who received an inactivated influenza vaccine. The sequences come from PBMCs from blood, collected about 24 months after vaccination. This chain's CDR3 is CASSSIGNTIYF. The CDR3 DNA reads TGTGCCAGCAGCTCTATTGGAAACACCATATATTTT.